These T cell receptor beta chains were read from a single sample in a study of blood T cell repertoires in COVID-19. Sequenced by immunoSEQ multiplex PCR; TCRdb stores in-frame clones only, minus some. The table lists roughly 230,000 clones, about four fifths of them singletons. Sample: PBMCs or T cells enriched from blood (not recorded which). The receptors were sampled from a man aged 50-60 years who had recovered from COVID-19. The CDR3 runs from the conserved cysteine through the conserved F or W. A D gene is named only where the DNA matches it firmly. Part of the rows lack a size; the others show once, few, many or a class for expanded clones.

d_gene: TRBD2; abundance: -; v_gene: TRBV6-5; j_gene: TRBJ2-1; CDR3nt: TGTGCCAGCAGTTCGGGACTAGCGGGAGTAAGGAATGAGCAGTTCTTC; CDR3aa: CASSSGLAGVRNEQFF
d_gene: TRBD1; abundance: few; v_gene: TRBV30; j_gene: TRBJ1-5; CDR3nt: TGTGCCTGGGGGACAGGAGACAATCAGCCCCAGCATTTT; CDR3aa: CAWGTGDNQPQHF
d_gene: -; abundance: -; v_gene: TRBV12-3/TRBV12-4; j_gene: TRBJ2-1; CDR3nt: TGTGCCAGCAGTTTTGGATCGATTTCGGGGCAGTTCTTC; CDR3aa: CASSFGSISGQFF
d_gene: TRBD1; abundance: -; v_gene: TRBV28; j_gene: TRBJ2-1; CDR3nt: TGTGCCAGCCGGCTAACTTCGGGGACAGCCTCCTACAATGAGCAGTTCTTC; CDR3aa: CASRLTSGTASYNEQFF
d_gene: TRBD1; abundance: -; v_gene: TRBV11-2; j_gene: TRBJ1-2; CDR3nt: TGTGCCAGCAGCTTGGGACAGCGGAACTATGGCTACACCTTC; CDR3aa: CASSLGQRNYGYTF
d_gene: -; abundance: -; v_gene: TRBV6-4; j_gene: TRBJ1-2; CDR3nt: TGTGCCAGCAGTGACGGACTCTATGGCTACACCTTC; CDR3aa: CASSDGLYGYTF
d_gene: TRBD2; abundance: once; v_gene: TRBV30; j_gene: TRBJ2-1; CDR3nt: TGTGCCTGGACTAGCGGGGCCAACAATGAGCAGTTCTTC; CDR3aa: CAWTSGANNEQFF
d_gene: TRBD2; abundance: -; v_gene: TRBV4-2; j_gene: TRBJ2-5; CDR3nt: TGTGCCAGCAGCCAAGAGGCGAGCGGGAGAGAGACCCAGTACTTC; CDR3aa: CASSQEASGRETQYF
d_gene: -; abundance: -; v_gene: TRBV6-5; j_gene: TRBJ1-6; CDR3nt: TGTGCCAGCAGTTATATTCGGGATAATTCACCCCTCCACTTT; CDR3aa: CASSYIRDNSPLHF
d_gene: -; abundance: -; v_gene: TRBV28; j_gene: TRBJ2-4; CDR3nt: TGTGCCAGCAGTTTTCACAGGGACGACATTCAGTACTTC; CDR3aa: CASSFHRDDIQYF
d_gene: -; abundance: -; v_gene: TRBV27; j_gene: TRBJ2-5; CDR3nt: TGTGCCAGCAGTCCCCGGGACGGGAGAAAGGGGACCCAGTACTTC; CDR3aa: CASSPRDGRKGTQYF
d_gene: TRBD2; abundance: -; v_gene: TRBV11-3; j_gene: TRBJ2-1; CDR3nt: TGTGCCAGCAGCTTAGCTAGCGGGTCGTCTCGCTCCTACAATGAGCAGTTCTTC; CDR3aa: CASSLASGSSRSYNEQFF
d_gene: -; abundance: -; v_gene: TRBV13; j_gene: TRBJ2-1; CDR3nt: TGTGCCAGCAGCCCCTACGGGGGCGGGAGCTCCTACAATGAGCAGTTCTTC; CDR3aa: CASSPYGGGSSYNEQFF
d_gene: -; abundance: -; v_gene: TRBV15; j_gene: TRBJ1-5; CDR3nt: TGTGCCACCAGACAGGGAGAGTATAGCAATCAGCCCCAGCATTTT; CDR3aa: CATRQGEYSNQPQHF
d_gene: -; abundance: -; v_gene: TRBV10-1; j_gene: TRBJ2-7; CDR3nt: TGCGCCAGCAGGGGGCGGTGGGGGCCGTGCGAGCAGTACTTC; CDR3aa: CASRGRWGPCEQYF
d_gene: TRBD2; abundance: -; v_gene: TRBV6-5; j_gene: TRBJ2-5; CDR3nt: TGCCCCCCGCGGGAGGGGCAACAAGAGACCCAGTACTTC; CDR3aa: CPPREGQQETQYF
d_gene: TRBD1; abundance: -; v_gene: TRBV29-1; j_gene: TRBJ2-3; CDR3nt: TGCAGCGTTGAACATCCGGGACAGGGTAGCGCAGATACGCAGTATTTT; CDR3aa: CSVEHPGQGSADTQYF
d_gene: TRBD1; abundance: -; v_gene: TRBV9; j_gene: TRBJ1-6; CDR3nt: TGTGCCAGCAGCGTAGAGGGACAGGGGGGTTCACCCCTCCACTTT; CDR3aa: CASSVEGQGGSPLHF
d_gene: TRBD2; abundance: once; v_gene: TRBV5-4; j_gene: TRBJ2-1; CDR3nt: TGTGCCAGCAGTTTCACTAGCGGGAGGGCCCTAGTACGTGAGCAGTTCTTC; CDR3aa: CASSFTSGRALVREQFF
d_gene: TRBD2; abundance: -; v_gene: TRBV7-3; j_gene: TRBJ2-5; CDR3nt: TGTGCCAGCGCACCAACAGGGACTAGCCTGACCCAGTACTTC; CDR3aa: CASAPTGTSLTQYF
d_gene: -; abundance: -; v_gene: TRBV27; j_gene: TRBJ2-7; CDR3nt: TGTGCCAGCAGTTTATACTCGGGGAGCCCGCCTACCGAGCAGTACTTC; CDR3aa: CASSLYSGSPPTEQYF
d_gene: -; abundance: -; v_gene: TRBV2; j_gene: TRBJ2-3; CDR3nt: TGTGCCAGCATGAGGGAGAGCACAGATACGCAGTATTTT; CDR3aa: CASMRESTDTQYF
d_gene: -; abundance: -; v_gene: TRBV4-1; j_gene: TRBJ1-1; CDR3nt: TGCGCCAGCAGCCAATTTCAGAACACTGAAGCTTTCTTT; CDR3aa: CASSQFQNTEAFF
d_gene: TRBD2; abundance: -; v_gene: TRBV11-3; j_gene: TRBJ2-2; CDR3nt: TGTGCCAGCAGCTCCCCCCTAGCGGGGCGGGAGACCGGGGAGCTGTTTTTT; CDR3aa: CASSSPLAGRETGELFF
d_gene: -; abundance: -; v_gene: TRBV5-1; j_gene: TRBJ2-2; CDR3nt: TGCGCCAGCAGCCTACCCCGGGGGAACACCGGGGAGCTGTTTTTT; CDR3aa: CASSLPRGNTGELFF
d_gene: TRBD2; abundance: -; v_gene: TRBV11-3; j_gene: TRBJ2-7; CDR3nt: TGTGCCAGCAGCAGCGGGACCCTGGGCTACGAGCAGTACTTC; CDR3aa: CASSSGTLGYEQYF
d_gene: -; abundance: -; v_gene: TRBV12-3/TRBV12-4; j_gene: TRBJ2-3; CDR3nt: TGTGCCAGCCGTCCGACTTCGGCAGATACGCAGTATTTT; CDR3aa: CASRPTSADTQYF
d_gene: TRBD2; abundance: -; v_gene: TRBV7-3; j_gene: TRBJ2-2; CDR3nt: TGTGCCAGCAGCCCCCGGGACTATGTCACGTACACGAACACCGGGGAGCTGTTTTTT; CDR3aa: CASSPRDYVTYTNTGELFF
d_gene: TRBD2; abundance: -; v_gene: TRBV5-4; j_gene: TRBJ2-1; CDR3nt: TGTGCCAGCAGCTTGGTCTATAGCGGGAGGAAAGATGAGCAGTTCTTC; CDR3aa: CASSLVYSGRKDEQFF
d_gene: -; abundance: -; v_gene: TRBV7-3; j_gene: TRBJ2-1; CDR3nt: TGTGCCAGCAGCCCCCGGGATGGCGGTAAGCAGTTCTTC; CDR3aa: CASSPRDGGKQFF
d_gene: -; abundance: many; v_gene: TRBV9; j_gene: TRBJ1-1; CDR3nt: TGTGCCAGCAGTAGCAACGTTCTGAACACTGAAGCTTTCTTT; CDR3aa: CASSSNVLNTEAFF
d_gene: -; abundance: -; v_gene: TRBV6-5; j_gene: TRBJ1-2; CDR3nt: TGTGCCAGCAGCTACACTTCGGGTATCGGCTACACCTTC; CDR3aa: CASSYTSGIGYTF
d_gene: TRBD2; abundance: -; v_gene: TRBV29-1; j_gene: TRBJ2-1; CDR3nt: TGCAGCGTTGAAGGACTAGCGGGAGTGTCCTACAATGAGCAGTTCTTC; CDR3aa: CSVEGLAGVSYNEQFF
d_gene: -; abundance: -; v_gene: TRBV9; j_gene: TRBJ2-7; CDR3nt: TGTGCCAGCAGCGCGTCTACAGGGAAAGTCTCCTACGAGCAGTACTTC; CDR3aa: CASSASTGKVSYEQYF
d_gene: -; abundance: -; v_gene: TRBV19; j_gene: TRBJ1-5; CDR3nt: TGTGCCAGTAGTATCCAGGGGCCGAATCAGCCCCAGCATTTT; CDR3aa: CASSIQGPNQPQHF
d_gene: TRBD1; abundance: -; v_gene: TRBV2; j_gene: TRBJ2-1; CDR3nt: TGTGCCAGCAGTCGCGGACAGGGGGCCTATGAGCAGTTCTTC; CDR3aa: CASSRGQGAYEQFF
d_gene: -; abundance: -; v_gene: TRBV5-5; j_gene: TRBJ1-2; CDR3nt: TGTGCCAGCTCCAATCCAGGGTGGAATGGCTACACCTTC; CDR3aa: CASSNPGWNGYTF
d_gene: TRBD1; abundance: -; v_gene: TRBV9; j_gene: TRBJ1-2; CDR3nt: TGTGCCAGCAGCGTAGTGGAGACAGGGCCTGGCTACACCTTC; CDR3aa: CASSVVETGPGYTF
d_gene: -; abundance: -; v_gene: TRBV12-5; j_gene: TRBJ1-3; CDR3nt: TGTGCTAGTGGTTTGGCAAGAAACACCATATATTTT; CDR3aa: CASGLARNTIYF
d_gene: -; abundance: -; v_gene: TRBV5-1; j_gene: TRBJ1-6; CDR3nt: TGCGCCAGCAGCTTGGACCCAGGTAATTCACCCCTCCACTTT; CDR3aa: CASSLDPGNSPLHF
d_gene: TRBD1; abundance: -; v_gene: TRBV5-1; j_gene: TRBJ1-4; CDR3nt: TGCGCCAGCAGCTTGGAGGGACAGGGGGTAAATGAAAAACTGTTTTTT; CDR3aa: CASSLEGQGVNEKLFF
d_gene: -; abundance: -; v_gene: TRBV25-1; j_gene: TRBJ2-2; CDR3nt: TGTGCCAGCATCGGGAGCACCGGGGAGCTGTTTTTT; CDR3aa: CASIGSTGELFF
d_gene: -; abundance: few; v_gene: TRBV3-1/TRBV3-2; j_gene: TRBJ1-3; CDR3nt: TGTGCCAGCAGCCTTCGCTCGCGGGACACCATATATTTT; CDR3aa: CASSLRSRDTIYF
d_gene: TRBD1; abundance: -; v_gene: TRBV7-9; j_gene: TRBJ1-6; CDR3nt: TGTGCCAGCAGCTTCCGGGACAGTGGGGCACCCCTCCACTTT; CDR3aa: CASSFRDSGAPLHF
d_gene: -; abundance: -; v_gene: TRBV14; j_gene: TRBJ1-1; CDR3nt: TGTGCCAGCAGCCAAGATTTTAGAAGGACATCCACTGAAGCTTTCTTT; CDR3aa: CASSQDFRRTSTEAFF
d_gene: -; abundance: -; v_gene: TRBV2; j_gene: TRBJ1-2; CDR3nt: TGTGCCAGCAGTGAAGAGGGGCGGCACTATGGCTACACCTTC; CDR3aa: CASSEEGRHYGYTF
d_gene: TRBD2; abundance: once; v_gene: TRBV27; j_gene: TRBJ2-7; CDR3nt: TGTGCCAGCAGCCGTAGCGGGAAGCCCTACGAGCAGTACTTC; CDR3aa: CASSRSGKPYEQYF
d_gene: TRBD1; abundance: -; v_gene: TRBV18; j_gene: TRBJ2-1; CDR3nt: TGTGCCAGCTCACCACTTGTCTTCCAGGGGGCGTACAATGAGCAGTTCTTC; CDR3aa: CASSPLVFQGAYNEQFF
d_gene: -; abundance: -; v_gene: TRBV4-2; j_gene: TRBJ2-3; CDR3nt: TGTGCCAGCAGCCAAGTAAGCATCGACACAGATACGCAGTATTTT; CDR3aa: CASSQVSIDTDTQYF
d_gene: -; abundance: -; v_gene: TRBV19; j_gene: TRBJ1-1; CDR3nt: TGTGCCAGTAGTATCCGGGGGGCCCAAATGAACACTGAAGCTTTCTTT; CDR3aa: CASSIRGAQMNTEAFF
d_gene: -; abundance: -; v_gene: TRBV29-1; j_gene: TRBJ1-1; CDR3nt: TGCAGCGTCAACCCGGGGACTGAAGCTTTCTTT; CDR3aa: CSVNPGTEAFF
d_gene: TRBD2; abundance: -; v_gene: TRBV30; j_gene: TRBJ2-2; CDR3nt: TGTGCCGGAAGACCGGGAGGAAACACCGGGGAGCTGTTTTTT; CDR3aa: CAGRPGGNTGELFF
d_gene: TRBD1; abundance: -; v_gene: TRBV12-3/TRBV12-4; j_gene: TRBJ1-2; CDR3nt: TGTGCCAGCAGTGTGGACAGGGTTGGCGGCTACACCTTC; CDR3aa: CASSVDRVGGYTF
d_gene: TRBD1; abundance: -; v_gene: TRBV19; j_gene: TRBJ1-2; CDR3nt: TGTGCCAGTAGTATAGGCCAGGGGGCTAACTATGGCTACACCTTC; CDR3aa: CASSIGQGANYGYTF
d_gene: TRBD1; abundance: -; v_gene: TRBV27; j_gene: TRBJ2-7; CDR3nt: TGTGCCAGCAGCTCCGGGACAGGGTGGTACGAGCAGTACTTC; CDR3aa: CASSSGTGWYEQYF
d_gene: TRBD1; abundance: -; v_gene: TRBV5-4; j_gene: TRBJ1-3; CDR3nt: TGTGCCAGCACCCAGGACAGGTCTGGAAACACCATATATTTT; CDR3aa: CASTQDRSGNTIYF
d_gene: -; abundance: few; v_gene: TRBV10-1; j_gene: TRBJ1-1; CDR3nt: TGCGCCAGCAGTGACTCGGGGAGAAACACTGAAGCTTTCTTT; CDR3aa: CASSDSGRNTEAFF
d_gene: TRBD2; abundance: few; v_gene: TRBV11-2; j_gene: TRBJ2-1; CDR3nt: TGTGCCAGCAGCTGGGAGGGCAGGCCTCACAATGAGCAGTTCTTC; CDR3aa: CASSWEGRPHNEQFF
d_gene: -; abundance: -; v_gene: TRBV5-1; j_gene: TRBJ1-1; CDR3nt: TGCGCCAGCAGCTTTGGGGAGACTGAAGCTTTCTTT; CDR3aa: CASSFGETEAFF